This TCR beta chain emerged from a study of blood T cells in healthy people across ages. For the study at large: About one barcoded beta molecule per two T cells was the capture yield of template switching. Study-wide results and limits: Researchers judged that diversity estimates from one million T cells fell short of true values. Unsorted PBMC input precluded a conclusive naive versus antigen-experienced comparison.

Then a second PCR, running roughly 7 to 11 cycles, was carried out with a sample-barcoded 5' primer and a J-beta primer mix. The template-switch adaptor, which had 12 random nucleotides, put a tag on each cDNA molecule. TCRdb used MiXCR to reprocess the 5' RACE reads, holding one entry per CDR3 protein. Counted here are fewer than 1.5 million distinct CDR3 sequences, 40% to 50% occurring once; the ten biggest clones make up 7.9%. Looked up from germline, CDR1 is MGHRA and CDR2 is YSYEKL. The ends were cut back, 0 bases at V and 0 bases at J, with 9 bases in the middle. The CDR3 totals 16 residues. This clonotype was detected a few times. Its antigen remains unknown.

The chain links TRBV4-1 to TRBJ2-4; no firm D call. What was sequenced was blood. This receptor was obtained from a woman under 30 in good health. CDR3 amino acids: CASSQDTGRAKNIQYF. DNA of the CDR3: TGCGCCAGCAGCCAAGATACGGGTCGAGCCAAAAACATTCAGTACTTC.